This TCR beta chain was obtained from a study of blood T cell repertoires in COVID-19. Overall study: COVID-19 samples from acute and convalescent phases originated in the United States, Italy and Spain.

Sequenced by immunoSEQ multiplex PCR; TCRdb stores in-frame clones only, minus some. The sample lists 95,000 to 150,000 clones, approximately 90% seen once, with just over 2% in the top ten. The germline CDR1 and CDR2 sequences are GTSNPN and SVGIG (reference sequence). This CDR3 is 14 amino acids long. Trimming cost V 2 bases and J 13 bases; bases outside gene matches: 14. The V call is TRBV30, the J call TRBJ2-7; 10 nucleotides match TRBD2. This receptor was taken from a man aged 45-65 years with COVID-19, enrolled during active disease. The specimen sequenced was peripheral blood. The DNA of the CDR3 is TGTGCCTGGAGTCCAACCGGACTAGCGGTCCCTCTCTACTTC. Residues: CAWSPTGLAVPLYF.